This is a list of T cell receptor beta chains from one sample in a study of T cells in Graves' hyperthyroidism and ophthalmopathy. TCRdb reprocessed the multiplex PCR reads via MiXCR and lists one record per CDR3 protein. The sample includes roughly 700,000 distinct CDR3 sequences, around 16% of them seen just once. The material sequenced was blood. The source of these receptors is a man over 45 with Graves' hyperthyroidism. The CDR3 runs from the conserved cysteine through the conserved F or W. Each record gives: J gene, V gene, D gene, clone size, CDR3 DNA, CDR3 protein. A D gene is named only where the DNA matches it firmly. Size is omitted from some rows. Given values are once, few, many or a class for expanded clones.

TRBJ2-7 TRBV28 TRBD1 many TGTGCCAGCAGTGCCCCGGGACAGGGTAAGGGCGAGCAGTACTTC CASSAPGQGKGEQYF
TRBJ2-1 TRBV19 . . TGTGCCAGTAACCCAGGGGCGAGCTCCTACAATGAGCAGTTCTTC CASNPGASSYNEQFF
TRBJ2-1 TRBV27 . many TGTGCCAGCAGTTTATCTGACAGAAGCTCCTACAATGAGCAGCTCTTC CASSLSDRSSYNEQLF
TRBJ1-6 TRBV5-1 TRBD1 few TGCGCCAGCAGGAGAGACCGGGACAGGGCTAATTCACCCCTCCACTTT CASRRDRDRANSPLHF
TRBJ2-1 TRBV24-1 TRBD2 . TGTGCCACCAGTGATACGAGACTAGCGGCCAACAATGAGCAGTTCTTC CATSDTRLAANNEQFF
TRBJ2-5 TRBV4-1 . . TGCGCCAGCAGCCAAGAAGGACGTACGATGGAGACCCAGTACTTC CASSQEGRTMETQYF
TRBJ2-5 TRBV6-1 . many TGTGCCAGCAGCGCCGGGGCCCCGGGGACCCAGTACTTC CASSAGAPGTQYF
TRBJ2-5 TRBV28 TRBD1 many TGTGCCAGCCTTCGGGACAGGGGATTACAAGAGACCCAGTACTTC CASLRDRGLQETQYF
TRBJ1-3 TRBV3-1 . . TGTGCCAGCAGCACTTCATGGAAAACGCCTGGAAACACCATATATTTT CASSTSWKTPGNTIYF
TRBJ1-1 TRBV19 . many TGTGCCAGTAGTACTCTCGAAGGGACTGAAGCTTTCTTT CASSTLEGTEAFF
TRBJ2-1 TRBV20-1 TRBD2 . TGCAGTGCCTTGGGACTAGCGGGCGGATACAATGAGCAGTTCTTC CSALGLAGGYNEQFF
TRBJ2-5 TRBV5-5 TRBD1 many TGTGCCAGCAGCTTGGGGACAGGGGTTCGGGAGACCCAGTACTTC CASSLGTGVRETQYF
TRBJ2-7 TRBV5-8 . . TGTGCCAGCACCCGACGGGACGGCGCCTACGAGCAGTACTTC CASTRRDGAYEQYF
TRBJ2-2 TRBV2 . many TGTGCCAGCAAACTGGGGGGAGAGAACACCGGGGAGCTGTTTTTT CASKLGGENTGELFF
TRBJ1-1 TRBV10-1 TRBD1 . TGCGCCAGCACCGAAACTGGGACAGGGGCGGGAGCTTTCTTT CASTETGTGAGAFF
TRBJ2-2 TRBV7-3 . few TGTGCCAGCAGCTTACAAAGCACGAACACCGGGGAGCTGTTTTTT CASSLQSTNTGELFF
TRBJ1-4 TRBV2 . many TGTGCCAGCAGGACACTGGAAGTAAAACTGTTTTTT CASRTLEVKLFF
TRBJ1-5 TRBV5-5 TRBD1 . TGTGCCAGCAGCTATGCGACAGGGGGAACTCAGCCCCAGCATTTT CASSYATGGTQPQHF
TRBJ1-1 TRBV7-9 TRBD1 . TGTGCCAGCAGCCAGGGGGAGGGTTGGGCTGAAGCTTTCTTT CASSQGEGWAEAFF
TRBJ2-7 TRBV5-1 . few TGCGCCAGCAGCCTTGAGCCTATCGGCAGGGATTCCTACGAGCAGTACTTC CASSLEPIGRDSYEQYF
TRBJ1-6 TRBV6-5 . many TGTGCCAGCAGTTACTCCCAGGGAAATTCACCCCTCCACTTT CASSYSQGNSPLHF
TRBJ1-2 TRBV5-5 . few TGTGCCAGCAGCCTGATGGTGGGGGGCGCGGGATATGGCTACACCTTC CASSLMVGGAGYGYTF
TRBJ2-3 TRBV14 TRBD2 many TGTGCCAGCAGCCCATACTTTAGGGACTACACAGATACGCAGTATTTT CASSPYFRDYTDTQYF
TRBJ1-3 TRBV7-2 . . TGTGCCAGCAGCTTAGCGGGACTCTACTCTGGAAACACCATATATTTT CASSLAGLYSGNTIYF
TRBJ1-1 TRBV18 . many TGTGCCAGCTCACCTCGGGGGGCTGATACTGAAGCTTTCTTT CASSPRGADTEAFF
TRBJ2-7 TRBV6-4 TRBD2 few TGTGCCAGCAACCCGCGGGGGGCAAGCTCCTACGAGCAGTACTTC CASNPRGASSYEQYF
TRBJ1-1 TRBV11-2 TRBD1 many TGTGCCAGCAGCCTATACCGGACAGGTGAGAACACTGAAGCTTTCTTT CASSLYRTGENTEAFF
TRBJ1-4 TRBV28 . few TGTGCCAGCAGTCAAACGTCCGCTGAAAAACTGTTTTTT CASSQTSAEKLFF